The 9 T cell receptor beta chains below all came from one sample that was sequenced in a study of control samples from healthy donors and cancer patients. Libraries were prepared by immunoSEQ multiplex PCR; TCRdb keeps only in-frame clonotypes and omits some of them. Of about 110,000 clones listed, around 89% are singletons. The sequenced sample consisted of blood. All receptors come from a woman in her fifties or sixties in good health.

The chain links TRBV24-1 to TRBJ2-3; 9 bases fit TRBD2. V shed 9 bases, J shed 3 bases, and the junction held 6 bases outside the gene matches. Germline lookup yields CDR1 KGHDR and CDR2 SFDVKD. The CDR3 has 14 residues. CDR3 bases: TGTGCCACCGAGTCGGCGGGAGGGACAGATACGCAGTATTTT. Translating gives CATESAGGTDTQYF.

The V and J genes are TRBV6-2 or TRBV6-3 and TRBJ2-1; D ambiguous. The V gene's germline CDR1 is MNHEY and CDR2 SVGEGT. Trimming took off 4 bases at V and 9 bases at J, with 7 bases between the two ends. CDR3 size: 11 residues. CDR3 nucleotide sequence: TGTGCCAGCAGTTTAGTCCGTGAGCAGTTCTTC. Translating it yields CASSLVREQFF.

This clone appeared a few times. V and J are TRBV5-6 and TRBJ1-2; 7 bases fit TRBD1. The junction had 5 bases not matched to a gene; V was cut back by 0 bases and J by 0 bases. The CDR3 has 16 residues. CDR1 and CDR2 from the germline V gene are SGHDT and YYEEEE. The CDR3 nucleotides are TGTGCCAGCAGCTTGGGGAGGACAGGTACTAACTATGGCTACACCTTC. This encodes CASSLGRTGTNYGYTF.

J is TRBJ2-5 and V is TRBV3-1 (or the pseudogene TRBV3-2); D perhaps matches TRBD2 (6 bases). The V gene's germline CDR1 is LGHDT and CDR2 YNNKEL (reference sequence). The CDR3 totals 14 residues. V was clipped by 1 base and J by 5 bases, with 11 bases between them. CDR3 in DNA: TGTGCCAGCAGCCAAGGACTAGTCATTGAGACCCAGTACTTC. It encodes CASSQGLVIETQYF.

CDR3 bases: TGTGCCAGCAGCCAAGGGCTCATCTCTGGAAACACCATATATTTT. It specifies CASSQGLISGNTIYF. V usage is TRBV3-1 (or the pseudogene TRBV3-2) and J usage is TRBJ1-3; D is undetermined. Germline-derived CDR1 and CDR2 are LGHDT and YNNKEL (reference sequence). Trimming left V 1 base short and J 0 bases short, with 7 bases between. The CDR3 totals 15 residues.

This rearrangement joins TRBV14 to TRBJ2-7, with 7 bases that match TRBD1. The CDR3 contains 11 residues. Germline V gene sequence: CDR1 SGHDN, CDR2 FVKESK. Trimming cost V 4 bases and J 6 bases; bases outside gene matches: 0. The CDR3 nucleotides are TGTGCCAGCAGCCCAGGGGGCGAGCAGTACTTC. It is translated as CASSPGGEQYF.

The chain links TRBV7-9 to TRBJ1-2; 7 bases are a match to TRBD1. Germline V gene sequence: CDR1 SEHNR, CDR2 FQNEAQ (reference sequence). V lost 5 bases, J lost 2 bases, and 5 bases stayed unmatched. There are 14 residues in the CDR3. The CDR3 sequence: CASSQRDRNYGYTF. The CDR3 DNA is TGTGCCAGCAGCCAACGGGACAGAAACTATGGCTACACCTTC.

The chain is built from TRBV7-2 and TRBJ2-3; D assignment may be TRBD1 or TRBD2 (5 bases each). Per germline, CDR1 SGHTA and CDR2 FQGNSA. The CDR3 covers 16 residues. V was pared by 0 bases and J by 6 bases, with 16 bases between. CDR3 in DNA: TGTGCCAGCAGCTTAGCGCTTGTCGGGGCCTGGGATACGCAGTATTTT. This sequence encodes CASSLALVGAWDTQYF.

This sequence joins TRBV6-5 and TRBJ2-7; TRBD1 agrees at 8 bases. Germline CDR1 MNHEY, CDR2 SVGAGI. The trim removed 6 bases at V and 2 bases at J, leaving 3 bases unmatched. The length of the CDR3 is 13 residues. CDR3 protein: CASSGQGPYEQYF. CDR3 coding DNA: TGTGCCAGCAGCGGACAGGGCCCCTACGAGCAGTACTTC.